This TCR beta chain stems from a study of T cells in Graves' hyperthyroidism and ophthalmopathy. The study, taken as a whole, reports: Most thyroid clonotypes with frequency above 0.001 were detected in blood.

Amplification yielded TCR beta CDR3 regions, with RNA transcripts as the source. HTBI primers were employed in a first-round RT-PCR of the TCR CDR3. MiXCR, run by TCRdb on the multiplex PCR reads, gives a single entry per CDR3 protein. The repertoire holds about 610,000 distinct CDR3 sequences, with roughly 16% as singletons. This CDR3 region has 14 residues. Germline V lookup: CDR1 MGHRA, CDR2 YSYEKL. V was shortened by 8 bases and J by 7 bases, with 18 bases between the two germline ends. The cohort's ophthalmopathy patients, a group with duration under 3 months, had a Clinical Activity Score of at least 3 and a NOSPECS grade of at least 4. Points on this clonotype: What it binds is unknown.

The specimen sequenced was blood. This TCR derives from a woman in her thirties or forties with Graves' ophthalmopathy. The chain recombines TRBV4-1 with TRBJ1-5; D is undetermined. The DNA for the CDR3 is TGCGCCAGCGGGCGCGGGAGTGGGGTACAGCCCCAGCATTTT. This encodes CASGRGSGVQPQHF.